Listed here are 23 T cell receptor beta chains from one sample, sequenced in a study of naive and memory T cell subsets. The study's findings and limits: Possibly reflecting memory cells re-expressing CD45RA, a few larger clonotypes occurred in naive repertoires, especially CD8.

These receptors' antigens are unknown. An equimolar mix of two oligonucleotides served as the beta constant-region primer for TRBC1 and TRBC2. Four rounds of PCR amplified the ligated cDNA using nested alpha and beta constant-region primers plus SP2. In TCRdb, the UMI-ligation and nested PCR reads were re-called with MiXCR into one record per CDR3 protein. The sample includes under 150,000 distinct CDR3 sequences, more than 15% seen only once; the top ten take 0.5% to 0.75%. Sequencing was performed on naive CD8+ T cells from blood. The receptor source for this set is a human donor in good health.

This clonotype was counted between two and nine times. For the CDR3, the DNA is TGCAGTCTCGGGGGCGTCTCCTACGAGCAGTACTTC. It translates to CSLGGVSYEQYF. V is TRBV20-1 and J is TRBJ2-7; D tentatively reads TRBD1 or TRBD2 (6 bases each). The ends were cut back, 8 bases at V and 0 bases at J, with 11 bases in the middle. CDR3 length: 12 amino acids. CDR1 DFQATT and CDR2 SNEGSKA come from the germline V gene (reference sequence).

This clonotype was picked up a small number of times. In DNA, the CDR3 is TGCGCCAGCAGCTTGGAGGGGGCTACAGGGGCCAACGTCCTGACTTTC. It codes for CASSLEGATGANVLTF. This rearrangement joins TRBV5-1 to TRBJ2-6; 7 positions agree with TRBD1. This CDR3 region has 16 residues. CDR1 SGHRS and CDR2 YFSETQ come from the germline V gene. V was clipped by 0 bases and J by 4 bases; unmatched bases: 4.

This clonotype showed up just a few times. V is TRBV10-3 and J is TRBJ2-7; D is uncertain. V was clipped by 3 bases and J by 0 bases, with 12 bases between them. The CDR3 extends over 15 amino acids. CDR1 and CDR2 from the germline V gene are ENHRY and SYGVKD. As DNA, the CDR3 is TGTGCCATCAGTGACGGCGGAGATAGCTCCTACGAGCAGTACTTC. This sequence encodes CAISDGGDSSYEQYF.

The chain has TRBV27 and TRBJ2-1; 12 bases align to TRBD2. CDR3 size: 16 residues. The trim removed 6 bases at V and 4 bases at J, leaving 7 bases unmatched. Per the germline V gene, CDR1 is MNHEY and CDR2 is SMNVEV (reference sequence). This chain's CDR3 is CASSILAGGGYNEQFF. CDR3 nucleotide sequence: TGTGCCAGCAGCATACTAGCGGGAGGCGGTTACAATGAGCAGTTCTTC.

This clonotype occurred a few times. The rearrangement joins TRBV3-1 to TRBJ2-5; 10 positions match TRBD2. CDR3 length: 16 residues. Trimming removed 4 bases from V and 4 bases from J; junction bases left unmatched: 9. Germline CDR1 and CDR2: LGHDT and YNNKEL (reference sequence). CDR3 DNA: TGTGCCAGCAGCCTAGCGGGAGGCCGGACATCAGAGACCCAGTACTTC. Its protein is CASSLAGGRTSETQYF.

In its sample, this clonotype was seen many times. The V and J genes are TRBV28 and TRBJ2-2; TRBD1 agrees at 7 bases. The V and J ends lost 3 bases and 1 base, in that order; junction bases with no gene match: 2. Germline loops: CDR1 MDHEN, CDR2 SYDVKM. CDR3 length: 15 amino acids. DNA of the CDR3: TGTGCCAGCAGTTTGGGGACAGTGAACACCGGGGAGCTGTTTTTT. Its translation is CASSLGTVNTGELFF.

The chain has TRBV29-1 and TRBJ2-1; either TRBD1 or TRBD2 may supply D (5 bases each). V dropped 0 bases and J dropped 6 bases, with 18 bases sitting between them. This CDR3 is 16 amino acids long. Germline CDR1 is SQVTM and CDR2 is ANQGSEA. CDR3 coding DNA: TGCAGCGTTGAAGATCATGGGGTGGGGGTCGGCAATGAGCAGTTCTTC. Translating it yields CSVEDHGVGVGNEQFF.

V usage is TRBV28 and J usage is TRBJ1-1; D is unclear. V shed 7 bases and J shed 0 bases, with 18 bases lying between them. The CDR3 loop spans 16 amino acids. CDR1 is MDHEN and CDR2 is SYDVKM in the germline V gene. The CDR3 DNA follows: TGTGCCAGCATGTTCGGGCAGTTTAGTATGAACACTGAAGCTTTCTTT. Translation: CASMFGQFSMNTEAFF. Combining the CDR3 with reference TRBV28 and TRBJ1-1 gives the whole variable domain DVKVTQSSRYLVKRTGEKVFLECVQDMDHENMFWYRQDPGLGLRLIYFSYDVKMKEKGDIPEGYSVSREKKERFSLILESASTNQTSMYLCASMFGQFSMNTEAFFGQGTRLTVV.

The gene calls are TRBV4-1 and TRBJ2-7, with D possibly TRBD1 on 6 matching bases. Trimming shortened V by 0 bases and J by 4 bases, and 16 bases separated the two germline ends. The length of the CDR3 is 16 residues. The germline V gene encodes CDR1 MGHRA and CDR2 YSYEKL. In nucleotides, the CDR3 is TGCGCCAGCAGCCAAGACCCCGCTGGGGGCGTTTACGAGCAGTACTTC. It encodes CASSQDPAGGVYEQYF.

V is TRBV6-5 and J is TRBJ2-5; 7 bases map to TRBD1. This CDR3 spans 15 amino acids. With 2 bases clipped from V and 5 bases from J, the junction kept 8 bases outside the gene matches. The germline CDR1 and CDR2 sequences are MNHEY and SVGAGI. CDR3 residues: CASSYHPQGHETQYF. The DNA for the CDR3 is TGTGCCAGCAGTTACCACCCACAGGGGCACGAGACCCAGTACTTC.

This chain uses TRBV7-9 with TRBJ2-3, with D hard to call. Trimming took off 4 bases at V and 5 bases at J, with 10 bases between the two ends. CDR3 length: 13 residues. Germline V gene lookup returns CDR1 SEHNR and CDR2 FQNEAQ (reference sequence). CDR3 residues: CASSSAPGDTQYF. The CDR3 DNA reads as TGTGCCAGCAGCTCCGCTCCTGGAGATACGCAGTATTTT. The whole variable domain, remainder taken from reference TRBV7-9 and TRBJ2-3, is DTGVSQNPRHKITKRGQNVTFRCDPISEHNRLYWYRQTLGQGPEFLTYFQNEAQLEKSRLLSDRFSAERPKGSFSTLEIQRTEQGDSAMYLCASSSAPGDTQYFGPGTRLTVL.

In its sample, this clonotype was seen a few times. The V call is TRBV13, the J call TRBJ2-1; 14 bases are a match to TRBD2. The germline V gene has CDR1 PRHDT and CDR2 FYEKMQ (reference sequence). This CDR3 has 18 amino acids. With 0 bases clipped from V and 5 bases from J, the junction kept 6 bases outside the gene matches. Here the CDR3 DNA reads TGTGCCAGCAGCTTAGGGACTAGCGGGAGGGCTCGTCACAATGAGCAGTTCTTC. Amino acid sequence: CASSLGTSGRARHNEQFF.

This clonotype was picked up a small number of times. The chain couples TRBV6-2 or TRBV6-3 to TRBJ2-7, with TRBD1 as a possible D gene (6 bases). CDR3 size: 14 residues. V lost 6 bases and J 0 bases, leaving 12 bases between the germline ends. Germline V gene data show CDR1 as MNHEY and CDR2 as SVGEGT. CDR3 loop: CASRFTGSSYEQYF. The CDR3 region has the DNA TGTGCCAGCAGATTCACAGGGAGCTCCTACGAGCAGTACTTC.

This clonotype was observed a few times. The DNA for the CDR3 is TGTGCCAGCAGTCAGGGTTGGGCTGCGGTAAATGAGCAGTTCTTC. It is translated as CASSQGWAAVNEQFF. The J gene is TRBJ2-1, the V gene TRBV6-2 or TRBV6-3, with D maybe TRBD1 (5 bases). V shed 5 bases and J shed 7 bases, with 18 bases lying between them. This CDR3 has 15 amino acids. Germline-derived CDR1 and CDR2 are MNHEY and SVGEGT.

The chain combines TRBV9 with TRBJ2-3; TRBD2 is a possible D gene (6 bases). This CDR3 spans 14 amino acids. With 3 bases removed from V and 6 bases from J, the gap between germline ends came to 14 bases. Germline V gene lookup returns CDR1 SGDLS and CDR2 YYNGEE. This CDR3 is CASSAPGGADTQYF. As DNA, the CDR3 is TGTGCCAGCAGCGCCCCAGGCGGGGCGGATACGCAGTATTTT.

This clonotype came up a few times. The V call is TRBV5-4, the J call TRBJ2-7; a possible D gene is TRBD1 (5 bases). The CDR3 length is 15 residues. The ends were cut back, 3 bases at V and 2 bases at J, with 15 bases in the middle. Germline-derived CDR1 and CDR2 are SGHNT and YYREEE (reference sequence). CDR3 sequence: CASSYTARGAYEQYF. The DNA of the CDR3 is TGTGCCAGCAGCTACACCGCAAGGGGCGCCTACGAGCAGTACTTC.

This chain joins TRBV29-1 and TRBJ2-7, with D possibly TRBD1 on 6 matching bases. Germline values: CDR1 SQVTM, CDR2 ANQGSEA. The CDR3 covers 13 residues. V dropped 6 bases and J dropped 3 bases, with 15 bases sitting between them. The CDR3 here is CSVVQLDSYEQYF. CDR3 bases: TGCAGCGTGGTGCAGCTGGACAGCTACGAGCAGTACTTC.

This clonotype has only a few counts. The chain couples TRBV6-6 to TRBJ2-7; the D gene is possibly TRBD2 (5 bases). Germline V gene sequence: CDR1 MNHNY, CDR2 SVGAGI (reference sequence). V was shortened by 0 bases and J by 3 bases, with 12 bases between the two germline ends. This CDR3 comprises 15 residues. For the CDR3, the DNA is TGTGCCAGCAGTTACTCGCCTAGCCGAGACTACGAGCAGTACTTC. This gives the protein CASSYSPSRDYEQYF.

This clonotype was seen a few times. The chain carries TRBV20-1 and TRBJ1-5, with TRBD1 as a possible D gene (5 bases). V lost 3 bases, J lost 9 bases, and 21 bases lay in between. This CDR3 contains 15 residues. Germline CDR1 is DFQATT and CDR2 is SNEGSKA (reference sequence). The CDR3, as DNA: TGCAGTGCTAGCATCCGACAGAACCGGGGTGGGCCCCAGCATTTT. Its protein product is CSASIRQNRGGPQHF.

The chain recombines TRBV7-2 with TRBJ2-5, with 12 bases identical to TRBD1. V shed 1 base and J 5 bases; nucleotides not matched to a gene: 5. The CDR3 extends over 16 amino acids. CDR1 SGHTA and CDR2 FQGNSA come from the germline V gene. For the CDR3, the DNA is TGTGCCAGCAGCTTAGGAGGGACAGGGGGCGTGGAGACCCAGTACTTC. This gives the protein CASSLGGTGGVETQYF.

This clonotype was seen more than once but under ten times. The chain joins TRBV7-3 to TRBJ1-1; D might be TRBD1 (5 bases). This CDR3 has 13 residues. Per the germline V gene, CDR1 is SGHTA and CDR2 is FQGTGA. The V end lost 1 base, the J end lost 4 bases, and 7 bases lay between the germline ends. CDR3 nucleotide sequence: TGTGCCAGCAGCTTAAGCAGGGTCACTGAAGCTTTCTTT. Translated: CASSLSRVTEAFF. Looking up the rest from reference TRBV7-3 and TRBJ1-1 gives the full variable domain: GAGVSQTPSNKVTEKGKYVELRCDPISGHTALYWYRQSLGQGPEFLIYFQGTGAADDSGLPNDRFFAVRPEGSVSTLKIQRTERGDSAVYLCASSLSRVTEAFFGQGTRLTVV.

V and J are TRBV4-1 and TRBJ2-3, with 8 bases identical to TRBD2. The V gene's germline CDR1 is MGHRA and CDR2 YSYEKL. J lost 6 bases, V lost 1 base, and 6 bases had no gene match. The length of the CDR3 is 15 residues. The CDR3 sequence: CASSQVPGGGDTQYF. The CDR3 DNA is TGCGCCAGCAGCCAAGTACCGGGAGGGGGGGATACGCAGTATTTT.

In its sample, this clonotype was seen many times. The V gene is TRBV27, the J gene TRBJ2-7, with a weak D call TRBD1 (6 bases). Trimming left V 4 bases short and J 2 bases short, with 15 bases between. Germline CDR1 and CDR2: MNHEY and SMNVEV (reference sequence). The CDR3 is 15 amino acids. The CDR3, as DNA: TGTGCCAGCAGTTCTCTCCGGGACACCCCCTACGAGCAGTACTTC. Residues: CASSSLRDTPYEQYF.